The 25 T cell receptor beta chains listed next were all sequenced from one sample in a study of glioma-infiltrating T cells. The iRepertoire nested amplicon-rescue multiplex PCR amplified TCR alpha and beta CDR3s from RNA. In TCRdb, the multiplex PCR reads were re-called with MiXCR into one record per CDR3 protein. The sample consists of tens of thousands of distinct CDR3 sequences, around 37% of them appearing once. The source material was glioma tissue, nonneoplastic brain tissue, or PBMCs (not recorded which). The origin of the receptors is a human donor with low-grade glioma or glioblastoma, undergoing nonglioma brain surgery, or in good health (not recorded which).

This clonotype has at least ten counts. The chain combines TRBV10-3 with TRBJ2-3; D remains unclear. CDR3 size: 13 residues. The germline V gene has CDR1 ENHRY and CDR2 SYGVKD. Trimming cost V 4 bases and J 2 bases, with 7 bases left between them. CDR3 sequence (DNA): TGTGCCATCAGTGGGGCCTTCACAGATACGCAGTATTTT. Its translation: CAISGAFTDTQYF.

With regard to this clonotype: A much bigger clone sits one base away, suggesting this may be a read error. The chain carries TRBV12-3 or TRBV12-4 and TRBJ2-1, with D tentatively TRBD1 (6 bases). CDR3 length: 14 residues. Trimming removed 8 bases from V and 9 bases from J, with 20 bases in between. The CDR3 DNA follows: TGTGCCAGCGAGATACAGGGTGCCTCAGGTGAGCAGTTCTTC. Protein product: CASEIQGASGEQFF.

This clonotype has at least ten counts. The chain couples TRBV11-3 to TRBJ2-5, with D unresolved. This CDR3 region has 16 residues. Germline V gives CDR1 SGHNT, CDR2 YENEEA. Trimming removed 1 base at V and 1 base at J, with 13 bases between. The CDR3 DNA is TGTGCCAGCAGCTTAGCGACTGATAGCCTCCAAGAGACCCAGTACTTC. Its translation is CASSLATDSLQETQYF.

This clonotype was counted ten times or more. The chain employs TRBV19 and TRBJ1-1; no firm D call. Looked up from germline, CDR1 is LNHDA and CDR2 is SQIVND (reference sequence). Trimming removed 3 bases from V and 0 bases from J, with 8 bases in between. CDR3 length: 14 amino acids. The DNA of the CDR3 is TGTGCCAGTAGTATCGTATCGGTGAACACTGAAGCTTTCTTT. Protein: CASSIVSVNTEAFF.

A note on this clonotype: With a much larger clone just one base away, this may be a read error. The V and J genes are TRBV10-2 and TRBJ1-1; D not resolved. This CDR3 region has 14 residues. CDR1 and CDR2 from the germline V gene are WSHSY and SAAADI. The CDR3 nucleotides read TGCGCCAGCAGGGACGGAGGACTGAACACTGAAGTTTTCTTT. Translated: CASRDGGLNTEVFF.

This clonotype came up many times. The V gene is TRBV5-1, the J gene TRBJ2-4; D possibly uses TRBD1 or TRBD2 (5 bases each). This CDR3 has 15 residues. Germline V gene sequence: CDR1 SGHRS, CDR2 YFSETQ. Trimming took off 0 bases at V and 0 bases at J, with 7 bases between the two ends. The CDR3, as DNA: TGCGCCAGCAGCTTGGGGGGGTTAGCCAAAAACATTCAGTACTTC. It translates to CASSLGGLAKNIQYF.

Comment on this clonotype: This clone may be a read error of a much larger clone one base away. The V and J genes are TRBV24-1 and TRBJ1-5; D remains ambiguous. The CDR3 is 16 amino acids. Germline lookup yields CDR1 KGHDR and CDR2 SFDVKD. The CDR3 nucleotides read TGTGCCACCAGTGCCAGAAGGTCTAAGGGCAAACAGCCCCAGCATTTT. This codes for CATSARRSKGKQPQHF.

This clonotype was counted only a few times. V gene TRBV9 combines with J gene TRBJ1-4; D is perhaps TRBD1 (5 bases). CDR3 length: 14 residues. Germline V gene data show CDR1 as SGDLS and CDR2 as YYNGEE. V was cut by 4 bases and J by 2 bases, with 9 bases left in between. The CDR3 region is CASSLGRTNEKLFF. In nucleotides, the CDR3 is TGTGCCAGCAGCCTGGGGCGGACTAATGAAAAACTGTTTTTT. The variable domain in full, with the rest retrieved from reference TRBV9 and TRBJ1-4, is DSGVTQTPKHLITATGQRVTLRCSPRSGDLSVYWYQQSLDQGLQFLIQYYNGEERAKGNILERFSAQQFPDLHSELNLSSLELGDSALYFCASSLGRTNEKLFFGSGTQLSVL.

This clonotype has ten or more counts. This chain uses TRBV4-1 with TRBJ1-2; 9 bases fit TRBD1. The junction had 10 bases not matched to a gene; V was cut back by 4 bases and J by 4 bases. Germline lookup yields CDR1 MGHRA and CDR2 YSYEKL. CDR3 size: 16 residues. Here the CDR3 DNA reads TGCGCCAGCAGCCTTGGTGGGACAGGGAGTGCCTATGGCTACACCTTC. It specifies CASSLGGTGSAYGYTF.

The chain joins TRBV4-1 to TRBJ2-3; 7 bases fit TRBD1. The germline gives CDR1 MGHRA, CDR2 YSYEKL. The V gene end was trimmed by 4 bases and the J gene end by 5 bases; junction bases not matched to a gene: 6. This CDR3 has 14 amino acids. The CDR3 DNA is TGCGCCAGCAGCCGAAGCAGGGGGATAGATACGCAGTATTTT. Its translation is CASSRSRGIDTQYF.

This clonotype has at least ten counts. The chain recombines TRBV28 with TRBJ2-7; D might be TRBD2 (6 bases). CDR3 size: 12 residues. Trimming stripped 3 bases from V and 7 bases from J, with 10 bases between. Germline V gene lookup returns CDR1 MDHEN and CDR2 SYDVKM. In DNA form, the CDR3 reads TGTGCCAGCAGTTTTGGGGGGTCTGAGCAGTACTTC. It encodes CASSFGGSEQYF.

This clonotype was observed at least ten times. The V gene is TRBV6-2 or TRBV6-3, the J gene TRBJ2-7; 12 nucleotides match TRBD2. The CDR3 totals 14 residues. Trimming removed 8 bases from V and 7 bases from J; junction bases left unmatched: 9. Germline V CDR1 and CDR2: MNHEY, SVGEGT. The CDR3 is CASLWTSGTGEQYF. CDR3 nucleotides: TGTGCCAGCTTATGGACTAGCGGGACGGGTGAGCAGTACTTC.

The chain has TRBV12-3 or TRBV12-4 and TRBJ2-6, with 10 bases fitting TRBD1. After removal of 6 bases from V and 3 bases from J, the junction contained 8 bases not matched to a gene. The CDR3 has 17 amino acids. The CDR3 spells CASSKQTGGRGANVLTF. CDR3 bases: TGTGCCAGCAGCAAACAGACAGGGGGCCGTGGGGCCAACGTCCTGACTTTC.

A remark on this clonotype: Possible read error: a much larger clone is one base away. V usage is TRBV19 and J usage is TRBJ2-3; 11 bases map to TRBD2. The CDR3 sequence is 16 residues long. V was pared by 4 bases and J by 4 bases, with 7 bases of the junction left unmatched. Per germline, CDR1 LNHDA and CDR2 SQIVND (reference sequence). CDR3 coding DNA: TGTGCCAGTAGTACGAGACTAGCGGGACTGGCAGATACGCAGTATTTT. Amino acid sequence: CASSTRLAGLADTQYF.

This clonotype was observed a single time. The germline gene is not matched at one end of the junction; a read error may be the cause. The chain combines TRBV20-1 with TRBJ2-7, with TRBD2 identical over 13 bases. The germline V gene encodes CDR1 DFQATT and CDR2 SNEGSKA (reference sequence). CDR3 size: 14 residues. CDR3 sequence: CSAAVGLAGSERYF. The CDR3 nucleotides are TGCAGTGCTGCCGTGGGACTAGCGGGAAGCGAGCGGTACTTC.

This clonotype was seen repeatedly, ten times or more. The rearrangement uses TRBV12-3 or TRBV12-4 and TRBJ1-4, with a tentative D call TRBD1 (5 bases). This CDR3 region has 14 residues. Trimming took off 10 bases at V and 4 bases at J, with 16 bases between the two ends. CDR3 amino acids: CATTKTGDNEKLFF. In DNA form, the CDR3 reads TGTGCCACCACCAAGACGGGGGATAATGAAAAACTGTTTTTT.

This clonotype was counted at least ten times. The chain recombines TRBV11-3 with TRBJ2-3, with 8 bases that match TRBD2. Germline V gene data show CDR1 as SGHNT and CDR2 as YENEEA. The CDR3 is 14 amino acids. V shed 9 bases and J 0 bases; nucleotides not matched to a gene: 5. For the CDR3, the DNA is TGTGCCAGTACAAGCGGGAGAAGCACAGATACGCAGTATTTT. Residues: CASTSGRSTDTQYF.

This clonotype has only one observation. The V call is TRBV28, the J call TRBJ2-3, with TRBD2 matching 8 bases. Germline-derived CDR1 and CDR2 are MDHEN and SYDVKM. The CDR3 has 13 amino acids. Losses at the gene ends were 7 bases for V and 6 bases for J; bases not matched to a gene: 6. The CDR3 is CASIRGGADTQYF. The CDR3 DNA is TGTGCCAGCATCCGGGGGGGCGCGGATACGCAGTATTTT.

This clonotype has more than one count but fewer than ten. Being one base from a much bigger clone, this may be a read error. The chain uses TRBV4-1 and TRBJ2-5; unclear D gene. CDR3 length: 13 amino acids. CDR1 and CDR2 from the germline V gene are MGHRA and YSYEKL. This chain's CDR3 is CASSQARPETQHF. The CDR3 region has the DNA TGCGCCAGCAGCCAAGCCAGGCCGGAGACCCAGCACTTC.

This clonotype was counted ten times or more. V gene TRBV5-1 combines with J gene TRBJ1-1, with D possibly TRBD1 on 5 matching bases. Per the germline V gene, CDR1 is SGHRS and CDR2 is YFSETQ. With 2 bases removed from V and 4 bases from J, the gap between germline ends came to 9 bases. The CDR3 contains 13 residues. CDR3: CASSFQGSTEAFF. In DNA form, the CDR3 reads TGCGCCAGCAGCTTCCAGGGCAGCACTGAAGCTTTCTTT. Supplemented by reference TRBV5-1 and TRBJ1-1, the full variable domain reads KAGVTQTPRYLIKTRGQQVTLSCSPISGHRSVSWYQQTPGQGLQFLFEYFSETQRNKGNFPGRFSGRQFSNSRSEMNVSTLELGDSALYLCASSFQGSTEAFFGQGTRLTVV.

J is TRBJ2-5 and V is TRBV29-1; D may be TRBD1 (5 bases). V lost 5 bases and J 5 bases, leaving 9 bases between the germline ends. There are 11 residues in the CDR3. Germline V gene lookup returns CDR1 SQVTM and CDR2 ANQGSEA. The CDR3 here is CSVRQGETQYF. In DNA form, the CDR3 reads TGCAGCGTTAGGCAGGGCGAGACCCAGTACTTC.

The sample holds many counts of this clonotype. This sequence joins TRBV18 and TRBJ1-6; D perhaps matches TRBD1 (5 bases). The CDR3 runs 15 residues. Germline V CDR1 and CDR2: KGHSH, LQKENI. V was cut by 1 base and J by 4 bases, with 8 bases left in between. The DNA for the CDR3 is TGTGCCAGCTCACCACTCGACAGTTATAATTCACCCCTCCACTTT. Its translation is CASSPLDSYNSPLHF.

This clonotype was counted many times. CDR3 in DNA: TGTGCCAGCAGTTCTCACAATGAGCAGTTCTTC. Translating gives CASSSHNEQFF. The V gene is TRBV7-8, the J gene TRBJ2-1; D gene unclear. The CDR3 has 11 amino acids. CDR1 is SGHVS and CDR2 is FQNEAQ in the germline V gene. Trimming took 6 bases from V and 5 from J, leaving 5 bases between them.

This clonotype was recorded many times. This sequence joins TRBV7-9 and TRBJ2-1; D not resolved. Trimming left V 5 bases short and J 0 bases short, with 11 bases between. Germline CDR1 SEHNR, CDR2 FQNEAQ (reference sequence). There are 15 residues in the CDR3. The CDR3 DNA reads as TGTGCCAGCAGCGGAACATTAAGCTCCTACAATGAGCAGTTCTTC. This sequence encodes CASSGTLSSYNEQFF.

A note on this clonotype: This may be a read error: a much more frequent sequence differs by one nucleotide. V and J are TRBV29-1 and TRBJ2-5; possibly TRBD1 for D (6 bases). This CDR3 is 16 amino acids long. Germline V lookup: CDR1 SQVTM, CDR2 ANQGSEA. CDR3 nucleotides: TGCAGCGTTGGCTCGAACAAGGGACACTTCCAAGAGACCAAGTACTTC. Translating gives CSVGSNKGHFQETKYF. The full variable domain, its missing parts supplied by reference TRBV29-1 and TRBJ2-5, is SAVISQKPSRDICQRGTSLTIQCQVDSQVTMMFWYRQQPGQSLTLIATANQGSEATYESGFVIDKFPISRPNLTFSTLTVSNMSPEDSSIYLCSVGSNKGHFQETKYFGPGTRLLVL.